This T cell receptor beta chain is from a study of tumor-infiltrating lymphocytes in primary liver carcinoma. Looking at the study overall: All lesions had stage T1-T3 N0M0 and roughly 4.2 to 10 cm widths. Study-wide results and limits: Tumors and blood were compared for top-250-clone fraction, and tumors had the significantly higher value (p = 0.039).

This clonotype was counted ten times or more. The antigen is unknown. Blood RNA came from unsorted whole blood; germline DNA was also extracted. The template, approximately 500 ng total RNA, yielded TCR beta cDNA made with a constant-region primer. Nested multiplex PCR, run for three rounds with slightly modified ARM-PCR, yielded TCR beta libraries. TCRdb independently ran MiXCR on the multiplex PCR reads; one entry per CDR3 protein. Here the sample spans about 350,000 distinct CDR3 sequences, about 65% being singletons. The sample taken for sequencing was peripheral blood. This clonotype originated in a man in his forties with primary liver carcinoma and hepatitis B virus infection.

The CDR3 DNA reads as TGTGCCAGCAGTCCTTCAACAGGGGTATATGGCTACACCTTC. It encodes CASSPSTGVYGYTF. J is TRBJ1-2 and V is TRBV12-3 or TRBV12-4, with 7 bases aligning to TRBD1. This CDR3 region has 14 residues. The V segment lost 5 bases and the J segment 5 bases; nucleotides outside the gene matches: 8.